This T cell receptor beta chain was found in a study of T cell changes during pregnancy in multiple sclerosis. V shed 4 bases and J 5 bases; nucleotides not matched to a gene: 3. Germline V lookup: CDR1 SGHDN, CDR2 FVKESK. The CDR3 contains 13 residues. Assay used: immunoSEQ multiplex PCR; TCRdb lists only in-frame clones, some missing. Among about 38,000 clones, around 92% were seen once, and the ten largest hold 9% to 13%. Sample: CD8+ T cells from peripheral blood mononuclear cells, taken after pregnancy. The chain links TRBV14 to TRBJ1-1; TRBD1 agrees at 8 bases. The TCR was taken from a female donor with multiple sclerosis, enrolled in a pregnancy study. The chain's CDR3 is CASSRTGWTEAFF. CDR3 sequence (DNA): TGTGCCAGCAGCCGGACAGGGTGGACTGAAGCTTTCTTT. Full variable domain (remainder filled in from reference TRBV14 and TRBJ1-1): EAGVTQFPSHSVIEKGQTVTLRCDPISGHDNLYWYRRVMGKEIKFLLHFVKESKQDESGMPNNRFLAERTGGTYSTLKVQPAELEDSGVYFCASSRTGWTEAFFGQGTRLTVV.